This entry lists 30 T cell receptor beta chains sequenced from one sample in a study of OX40 agonist ivuxolimab in advanced cancers. The data were produced by immunoSEQ multiplex PCR, yet TCRdb's version contains in-frame clones alone and is incomplete. The sample records more than 80,000 clones, 85% to 95% being singletons. Sequenced material: CD4+ or CD8+ T cells sorted from blood, taken in a trial of the OX40 agonist ivuxolimab. These receptors were collected from an adult with an advanced solid tumor such as melanoma, head and neck, liver or kidney cancer.

This chain joins TRBV4-1 and TRBJ1-4, with D uncertain. The CDR3 contains 15 residues. Trimming left V 0 bases short and J 7 bases short, with 12 bases between. CDR1 and CDR2 from the germline V gene are MGHRA and YSYEKL. In nucleotides, the CDR3 is TGCGCCAGCAGCCAAGACGGGCTGCCAGGTGAAAAACTGTTTTTT. Protein product: CASSQDGLPGEKLFF.

The gene calls are TRBV13 and TRBJ2-1; D remains ambiguous. The CDR3 length is 14 residues. Germline V CDR1 and CDR2: PRHDT, FYEKMQ (reference sequence). Trimming removed 5 bases at V and 8 bases at J, with 16 bases between. DNA for the CDR3: TGTGCCAGCAGCGCCGATAGAGAAGGAGATGAGCAGTTCTTC. Protein: CASSADREGDEQFF.

The chain links TRBV7-2 to TRBJ1-1, with unresolved D. This CDR3 is built from 15 residues. Trimming took off 0 bases at V and 1 base at J, with 9 bases between the two ends. From germline, CDR1 is SGHTA and CDR2 FQGNSA. DNA for the CDR3: TGTGCCAGCAGCTTAGCCGAAGGACCGAACACTGAAGCTTTCTTT. Protein sequence: CASSLAEGPNTEAFF.

This clone occurred once. The V call is TRBV7-9, the J call TRBJ2-6; D ambiguous. CDR3 length: 10 residues. Trimming shortened V by 3 bases and J by 15 bases, and 6 bases separated the two germline ends. Germline V CDR1 and CDR2: SEHNR, FQNEAQ (reference sequence). CDR3 in amino acids: CASSFADLTF. CDR3 in DNA: TGTGCCAGCAGCTTCGCCGACCTGACTTTC.

This clone was seen just once. The chain links TRBV27 to TRBJ2-3, with D unresolved. The CDR3 runs to 13 residues. The V end was cut by 0 bases, the J end by 3 bases, with 4 bases between. Germline V gene sequence: CDR1 MNHEY, CDR2 SMNVEV (reference sequence). The CDR3 DNA follows: TGTGCCAGCAGTTTATCGCGGACAGATACGCAGTATTTT. Amino acids: CASSLSRTDTQYF.

This chain uses TRBV7-9 with TRBJ2-7, with TRBD2 identical over 11 bases. This CDR3 is built from 14 residues. Per the germline V gene, CDR1 is SEHNR and CDR2 is FQNEAQ (reference sequence). J was trimmed by 3 bases and V by 3 bases; bases with no gene match: 1. CDR3 loop: CASSFLAGGYEQYF. The CDR3 DNA reads as TGTGCCAGCAGCTTCCTAGCGGGAGGCTACGAGCAGTACTTC.

In its sample, this clone was seen once. The V call is TRBV6-6, the J call TRBJ1-3; 8 bases line up with TRBD1. The germline V gene has CDR1 MNHNY and CDR2 SVGAGI (reference sequence). The ends lost 4 bases at V and 5 bases at J; junction bases unmatched: 10. There are 16 residues in the CDR3. The CDR3 sequence is CASSSRTGNSRNTIYF. Written as DNA, the CDR3 is TGTGCCAGCAGTTCTAGGACAGGGAACTCCAGAAACACCATATATTTT.

The V gene is TRBV29-1, the J gene TRBJ2-1; D is undetermined. V was cut by 8 bases and J by 0 bases, with 8 bases left in between. Germline V gene lookup returns CDR1 SQVTM and CDR2 ANQGSEA. The CDR3 has 12 residues. CDR3 nucleotides: TGCAGCTACTTACACTCCTACAATGAGCAGTTCTTC. Amino acid sequence: CSYLHSYNEQFF.

The chain joins TRBV7-6 to TRBJ2-7; 11 bases are a match to TRBD1. This CDR3 is 15 amino acids long. With V trimmed by 5 bases and J by 1 base, 4 bases remained unmatched. Germline assignment: CDR1 SGHVS and CDR2 FNYEAQ. CDR3: CASSPGTGGSYEQYF. CDR3 bases: TGTGCCAGCAGCCCCGGGACAGGGGGGTCCTACGAGCAGTACTTC.

V usage is TRBV21-1 and J usage is TRBJ1-2; the table's TRBD1 call for D was not verified on the DNA. TRBV21-1 is termed a pseudogene. The CDR3 contains 16 residues. This CDR3 reads CASSQNVDRGSYGYTF. In DNA form, the CDR3 reads TGTGCCAGCAGCCAAAATGTCGACAGGGGTTCCTATGGCTACACCTTC.

The chain joins TRBV19 to TRBJ2-3; TRBD1 is a possible D gene (6 bases). The germline gives CDR1 LNHDA, CDR2 SQIVND (reference sequence). The CDR3 is made up of 15 amino acids. V was trimmed by 4 bases and J by 0 bases, leaving 11 bases between them. CDR3 in amino acids: CASSSQGPSTDTQYF. The CDR3 coding sequence is TGTGCCAGTAGTAGCCAGGGGCCTAGCACAGATACGCAGTATTTT.

The chain recombines TRBV19 with TRBJ1-1, with TRBD1 as a possible D gene (5 bases). The germline V gene has CDR1 LNHDA and CDR2 SQIVND (reference sequence). There are 14 residues in the CDR3. V lost 3 bases and J lost 1, with 9 bases in between. The CDR3 DNA sequence: TGTGCCAGTAGTATCGGAGGGACGAACACTGAAGCTTTCTTT. Protein product: CASSIGGTNTEAFF.

This sequence joins TRBV6-5 and TRBJ2-2; 9 bases agree with TRBD2. The CDR3 is 15 amino acids. The germline CDR1 and CDR2 sequences are MNHEY and SVGAGI. V dropped 6 bases and J dropped 0; count of bases not matched to a gene: 2. The CDR3 is CASSLAGTNTGELFF. DNA for the CDR3: TGTGCCAGCAGCCTAGCGGGAACGAACACCGGGGAGCTGTTTTTT.

The CDR3 DNA sequence: TGTGCCATCAGTGACTCAGGGGCTTCGGGGACCCAGTACTTC. Protein sequence: CAISDSGASGTQYF. J is TRBJ2-5 and V is TRBV10-3; maybe TRBD1 (6 bases). Germline V gene lookup returns CDR1 ENHRY and CDR2 SYGVKD. The CDR3 has 14 residues. V gave up 3 bases and J gave up 7 bases, with 15 bases separating them.

The rearrangement uses TRBV27 and TRBJ2-2; a weak D match, TRBD2 (5 bases). With 5 bases removed from V and 0 bases from J, the gap between germline ends came to 13 bases. CDR1 is MNHEY and CDR2 is SMNVEV in the germline V gene (reference sequence). The CDR3 is 16 residues long. CDR3 loop: CASSHGLAANTGELFF. In DNA, the CDR3 is TGTGCCAGCAGTCACGGTCTAGCCGCGAACACCGGGGAGCTGTTTTTT.

This clone was seen once. This CDR3 reads CASGTGGGQPQHF. Here the CDR3 DNA reads TGTGCTAGTGGGACCGGGGGAGGTCAGCCCCAGCATTTT. The chain has TRBV12-5 and TRBJ1-5, with a weak D call TRBD1 (5 bases). The length of the CDR3 is 13 residues. Trimming left V 6 bases short and J 6 bases short, with 12 bases between. Germline assignment: CDR1 LGHNT and CDR2 FRNRAP.

The CDR3 sequence: CASASGLTGELFF. CDR3 DNA sequence: TGTGCCAGCGCCTCAGGGTTGACCGGGGAGCTGTTTTTT. This chain joins TRBV27 and TRBJ2-2; D is possibly TRBD1 (5 bases). V was pared by 8 bases and J by 5 bases, with 12 bases between. Germline CDR1 and CDR2: MNHEY and SMNVEV (reference sequence). The CDR3 runs 13 residues.

This rearrangement joins TRBV30 to TRBJ2-2; D gene ambiguous. CDR1 GTSNPN and CDR2 SVGIG come from the germline V gene (reference sequence). This CDR3 has 13 residues. V was pared by 2 bases and J by 5 bases, with 9 bases between. CDR3 protein: CAWSSGLTGELFF. The DNA for the CDR3 is TGTGCCTGGAGTTCTGGGTTGACCGGGGAGCTGTTTTTT.

The V and J genes are TRBV30 and TRBJ2-7, with a possible D match to TRBD1 (5 bases). This CDR3 is 12 amino acids long. Deletions cut 6 bases from V and 5 bases from J, with 14 bases between. CDR1 and CDR2 (germline): GTSNPN, SVGIG (reference sequence). The CDR3, as DNA: TGTGCCTGTTTTCAGGGAATCAACGAGCAGTACTTC. This sequence encodes CACFQGINEQYF.

The DNA for the CDR3 is TGTGCCAGCAGTGCGGCCGGGACAGGCTACGAGCAGTACTTC. It translates to CASSAAGTGYEQYF. The chain combines TRBV27 with TRBJ2-7, with 8 bases lining up with TRBD1. CDR1 is MNHEY, CDR2 SMNVEV, per germline (reference sequence). CDR3 size: 14 residues. V trimming: 5 bases; J trimming: 3 bases; junction bases outside the gene matches: 6.

The chain carries TRBV2 and TRBJ2-7; D is unclear. The CDR3 runs 13 residues. Per the germline V gene, CDR1 is SNHLY and CDR2 is FYNNEI. V gave up 3 bases and J gave up 2 bases, with 8 bases separating them. The CDR3 nucleotides are TGTGCCAGCAGTGAGGTAGTTCCCTACGAGCAGTACTTC. It translates to CASSEVVPYEQYF.

This CDR3 is CASSPEDRPYEQYF. The DNA of the CDR3 is TGCGCCAGCAGCCCCGAGGACCGACCCTACGAGCAGTACTTC. The chain couples TRBV5-1 to TRBJ2-7; D remains ambiguous. V was cut by 4 bases and J by 2 bases, with 13 bases left in between. The CDR3 spans 14 residues. Germline CDR1 SGHRS, CDR2 YFSETQ.

The V call is TRBV18, the J call TRBJ1-2; 7 bases align to TRBD1. Looked up from germline, CDR1 is KGHSH and CDR2 is LQKENI. V trimming: 3 bases; J trimming: 0 bases; junction bases outside the gene matches: 10. This CDR3 has 17 amino acids. CDR3 nucleotide sequence: TGTGCCAGCTCACCGGCGGCAGGGGGAGAACCTAACTATGGCTACACCTTC. Its protein is CASSPAAGGEPNYGYTF.

The chain recombines TRBV4-1 with TRBJ2-3; 12 nucleotides match TRBD2. Germline V gene lookup returns CDR1 MGHRA and CDR2 YSYEKL. The CDR3 covers 18 residues. The V gene end was trimmed by 0 bases and the J gene end by 5 bases; junction bases not matched to a gene: 9. The CDR3 sequence is CASSQDPLLAGGRDTQYF. In DNA form, the CDR3 reads TGCGCCAGCAGCCAAGATCCCCTACTAGCGGGAGGAAGAGATACGCAGTATTTT.

The chain is built from TRBV28 and TRBJ1-1; tentative D call: TRBD1 (6 bases). The CDR3 covers 13 residues. The germline gives CDR1 MDHEN, CDR2 SYDVKM. Trimming cost V 5 bases and J 7 bases, with 14 bases left between them. The CDR3, as DNA: TGTGCCAGCAGTCCCGGAGGGGGATTTGAAGCTTTCTTT. As protein: CASSPGGGFEAFF.

In DNA, the CDR3 is TGTGCCAGCAGCTCGGTCCACACTGAAGCTTTCTTT. It yields the protein CASSSVHTEAFF. The chain uses TRBV9 and TRBJ1-1; D is uncertain. Germline V gene data show CDR1 as SGDLS and CDR2 as YYNGEE. The CDR3 is made up of 12 amino acids. V was shortened by 4 bases and J by 3 bases, with 7 bases between the two germline ends. The whole variable domain, remainder taken from reference TRBV9 and TRBJ1-1, is DSGVTQTPKHLITATGQRVTLRCSPRSGDLSVYWYQQSLDQGLQFLIQYYNGEERAKGNILERFSAQQFPDLHSELNLSSLELGDSALYFCASSSVHTEAFFGQGTRLTVV.

The J gene is TRBJ1-5, the V gene TRBV15; D unresolved. Germline CDR1 LNHNV, CDR2 YYDKDF (reference sequence). Trimming removed 7 bases at V and 7 bases at J, with 17 bases between. There are 14 residues in the CDR3. The CDR3 sequence is CATTLGRGGQPQHF. CDR3 sequence (DNA): TGTGCCACCACCCTAGGACGGGGAGGGCAGCCCCAGCATTTT.

V gene TRBV7-3 combines with J gene TRBJ2-3; D possibly matches TRBD1 or TRBD2 (6 bases each). The CDR3 is made up of 15 amino acids. The germline CDR1 and CDR2 sequences are SGHTA and FQGTGA. V lost 0 bases and J 4 bases, leaving 11 bases between the germline ends. DNA for the CDR3: TGTGCCAGCAGCTTAACGGCAGGGGAGGCAGATACGCAGTATTTT. As protein: CASSLTAGEADTQYF.

The V call is TRBV10-2, the J call TRBJ1-1; possible D gene TRBD1, 5 bases. The ends were cut back, 2 bases at V and 5 bases at J, with 6 bases in the middle. CDR1 WSHSY and CDR2 SAAADI come from the germline V gene. The CDR3 has 12 amino acids. The CDR3 bases are TGCGCCAGCAGTGAGCGGGGGACTGAAGCTTTCTTT. This codes for CASSERGTEAFF.

V usage is TRBV7-8 and J usage is TRBJ2-7; the D gene is possibly TRBD2 (6 bases). V dropped 2 bases and J dropped 4 bases, with 9 bases sitting between them. From germline, CDR1 is SGHVS and CDR2 FQNEAQ. The CDR3 covers 13 residues. The CDR3 nucleotides read TGTGCCAGCAGCTTACTGGGGACTTACGAGCAGTACTTC. It yields the protein CASSLLGTYEQYF.